This T cell receptor beta chain was recovered during a study of blood T cell repertoires in COVID-19. The CDR3 consists of 15 residues. Per germline, CDR1 SNHLY and CDR2 FYNNEI. V gave up 0 bases and J gave up 9 bases; unmatched junction bases: 6. Sequenced by immunoSEQ multiplex PCR; TCRdb stores in-frame clones only, minus some. Found here are 95,000 to 150,000 clones, 82% of them singletons; the top ten hold 4% to 5.5%. The gene calls are TRBV2 and TRBJ1-3, with TRBD1 matching 9 bases. Sequencing was carried out using peripheral blood. The source of this sequence is a woman in her 70s with acute or convalescent COVID-19. CDR3 nucleotides: TGTGCCAGCAGTGAAGCTGGGACAGGGACCGGCACCATATATTTT. The encoded protein is CASSEAGTGTGTIYF.